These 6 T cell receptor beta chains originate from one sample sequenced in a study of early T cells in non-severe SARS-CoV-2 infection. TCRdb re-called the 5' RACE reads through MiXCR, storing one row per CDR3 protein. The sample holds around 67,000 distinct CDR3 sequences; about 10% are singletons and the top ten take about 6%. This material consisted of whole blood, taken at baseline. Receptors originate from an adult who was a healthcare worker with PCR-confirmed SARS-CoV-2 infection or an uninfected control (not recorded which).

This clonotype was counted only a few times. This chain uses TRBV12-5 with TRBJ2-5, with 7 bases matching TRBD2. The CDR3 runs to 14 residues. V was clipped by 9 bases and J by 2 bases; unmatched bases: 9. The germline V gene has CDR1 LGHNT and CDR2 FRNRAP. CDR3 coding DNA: TGTGCTAGCAAGGAATGGGGGGGACAAGAGACCCAGTACTTC. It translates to CASKEWGGQETQYF.

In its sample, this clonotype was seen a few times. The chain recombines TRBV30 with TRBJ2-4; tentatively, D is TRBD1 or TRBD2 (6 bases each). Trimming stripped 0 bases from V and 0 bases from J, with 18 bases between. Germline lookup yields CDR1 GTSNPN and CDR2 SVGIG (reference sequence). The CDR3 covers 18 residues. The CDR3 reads CAWSVSGARTVAKNIQYF. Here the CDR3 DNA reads TGTGCCTGGAGTGTATCGGGGGCGCGAACAGTAGCCAAAAACATTCAGTACTTC.

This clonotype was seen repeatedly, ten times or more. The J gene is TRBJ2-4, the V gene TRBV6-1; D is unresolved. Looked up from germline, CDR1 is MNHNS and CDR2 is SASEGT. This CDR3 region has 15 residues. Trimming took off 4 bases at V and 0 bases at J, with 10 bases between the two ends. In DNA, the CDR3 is TGTGCCAGCAGTGTCGGTGGGAAAGCCAAAAACATTCAGTACTTC. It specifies CASSVGGKAKNIQYF.

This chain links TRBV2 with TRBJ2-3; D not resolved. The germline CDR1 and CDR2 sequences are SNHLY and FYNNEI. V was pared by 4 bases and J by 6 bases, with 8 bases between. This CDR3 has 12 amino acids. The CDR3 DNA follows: TGTGCCAGCAGTGGGCCTACTGATACGCAGTATTTT. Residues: CASSGPTDTQYF.

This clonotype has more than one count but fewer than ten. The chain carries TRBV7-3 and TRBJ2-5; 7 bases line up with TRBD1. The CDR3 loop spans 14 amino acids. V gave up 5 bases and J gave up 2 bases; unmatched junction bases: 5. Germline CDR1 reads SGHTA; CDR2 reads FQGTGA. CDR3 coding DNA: TGTGCCAGCAGCCCAGGGGGTGCACAAGAGACCCAGTACTTC. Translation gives CASSPGGAQETQYF. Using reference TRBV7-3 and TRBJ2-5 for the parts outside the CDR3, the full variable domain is GAGVSQTPSNKVTEKGKYVELRCDPISGHTALYWYRQSLGQGPEFLIYFQGTGAADDSGLPNDRFFAVRPEGSVSTLKIQRTERGDSAVYLCASSPGGAQETQYFGPGTRLLVL.

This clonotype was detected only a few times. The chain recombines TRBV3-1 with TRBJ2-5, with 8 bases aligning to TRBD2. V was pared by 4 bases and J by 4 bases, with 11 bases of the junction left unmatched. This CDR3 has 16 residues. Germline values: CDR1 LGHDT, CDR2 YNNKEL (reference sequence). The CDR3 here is CASSPTAGALLETQYF. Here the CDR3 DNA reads TGTGCCAGCAGCCCAACAGCGGGGGCACTTTTAGAGACCCAGTACTTC.